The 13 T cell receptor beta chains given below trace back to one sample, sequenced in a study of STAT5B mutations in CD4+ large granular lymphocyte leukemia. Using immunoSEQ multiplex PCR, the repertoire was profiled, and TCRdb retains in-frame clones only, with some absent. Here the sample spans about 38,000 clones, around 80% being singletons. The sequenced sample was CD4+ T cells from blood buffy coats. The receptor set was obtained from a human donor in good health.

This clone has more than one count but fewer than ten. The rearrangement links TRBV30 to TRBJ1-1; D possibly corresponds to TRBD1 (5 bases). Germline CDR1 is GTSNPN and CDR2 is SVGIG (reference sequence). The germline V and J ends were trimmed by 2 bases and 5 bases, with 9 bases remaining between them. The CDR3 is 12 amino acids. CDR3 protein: CAWSRQITEAFF. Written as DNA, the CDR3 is TGTGCCTGGAGTAGACAGATTACTGAAGCTTTCTTT. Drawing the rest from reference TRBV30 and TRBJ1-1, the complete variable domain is SQTIHQWPATLVQPVGSPLSLECTVEGTSNPNLYWYRQAAGRGLQLLFYSVGIGQISSEVPQNLSASRPQDRQFILSSKKLLLSDSGFYLCAWSRQITEAFFGQGTRLTVV.

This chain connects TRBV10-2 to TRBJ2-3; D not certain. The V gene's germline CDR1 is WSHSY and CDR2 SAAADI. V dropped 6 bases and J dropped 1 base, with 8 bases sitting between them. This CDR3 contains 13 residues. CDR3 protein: CASSTQGTDTQYF. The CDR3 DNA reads TGCGCCAGCAGCACCCAGGGCACAGATACGCAGTATTTT.

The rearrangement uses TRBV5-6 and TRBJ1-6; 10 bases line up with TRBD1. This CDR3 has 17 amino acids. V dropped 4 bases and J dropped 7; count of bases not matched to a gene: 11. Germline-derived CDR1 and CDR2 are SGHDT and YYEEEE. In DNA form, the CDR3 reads TGTGCCAGCAGCCAAGGACAGGGGGTTTTTTGGAATTCACCCCTCCACTTT. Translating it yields CASSQGQGVFWNSPLHF.

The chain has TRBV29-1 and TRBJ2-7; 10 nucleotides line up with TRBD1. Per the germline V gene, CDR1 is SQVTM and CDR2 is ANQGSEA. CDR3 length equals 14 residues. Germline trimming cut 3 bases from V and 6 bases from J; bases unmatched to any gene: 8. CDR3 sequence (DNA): TGCAGCGTTGAGCGACAGGGGGCGATTCGCGAGCAGTACTTC. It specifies CSVERQGAIREQYF.

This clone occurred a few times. The CDR3 DNA is TGTGCCAGCAGCTCGGGACTAGCGGGGACGTACGAGCAGTACTTC. It codes for CASSSGLAGTYEQYF. The V gene is TRBV11-2, the J gene TRBJ2-7; 13 bases match TRBD2. The germline gives CDR1 SGHAT, CDR2 FQNNGV. There are 15 residues in the CDR3. V lost 4 bases to trimming and J lost 4 bases; unmatched junction nucleotides: 4.

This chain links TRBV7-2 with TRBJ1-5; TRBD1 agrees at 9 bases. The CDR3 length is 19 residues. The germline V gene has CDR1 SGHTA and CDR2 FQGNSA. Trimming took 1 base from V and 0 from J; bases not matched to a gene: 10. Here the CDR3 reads CASSLGDRGSFYSNQPQHF. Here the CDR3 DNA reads TGTGCCAGCAGCTTAGGTGACAGGGGGAGCTTTTATAGCAATCAGCCCCAGCATTTT.

CDR3 protein: CATQGGNSYEQYF. The CDR3, as DNA: TGTGCCACCCAGGGGGGCAACTCCTACGAGCAGTACTTC. This sequence joins TRBV10-3 and TRBJ2-7, with a possible D match to TRBD1 (7 bases). The CDR3 runs 13 residues. Germline V lookup: CDR1 ENHRY, CDR2 SYGVKD. Deletions cut 10 bases from V and 0 bases from J, with 13 bases between.

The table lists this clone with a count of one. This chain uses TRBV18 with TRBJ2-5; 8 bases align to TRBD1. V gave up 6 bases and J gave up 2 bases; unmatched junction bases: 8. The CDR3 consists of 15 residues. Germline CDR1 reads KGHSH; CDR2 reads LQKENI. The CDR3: CASSPRGDRQETQYF. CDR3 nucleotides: TGTGCCAGCTCTCCTAGGGGGGACAGGCAAGAGACCCAGTACTTC.

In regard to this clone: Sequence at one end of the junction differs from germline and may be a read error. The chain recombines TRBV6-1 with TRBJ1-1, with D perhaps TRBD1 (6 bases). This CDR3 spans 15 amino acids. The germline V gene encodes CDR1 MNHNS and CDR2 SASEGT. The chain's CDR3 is CASREGAGANTEAFF. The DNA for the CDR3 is TGTGCCAGCAGGGAAGGGGCAGGGGCTAACACTGAAGCTTTCTTT.

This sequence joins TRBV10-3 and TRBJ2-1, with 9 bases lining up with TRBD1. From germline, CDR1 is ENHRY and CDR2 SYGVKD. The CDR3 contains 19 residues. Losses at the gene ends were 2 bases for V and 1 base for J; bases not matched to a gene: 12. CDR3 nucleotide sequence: TGTGCCATCAGTGAGGCCACCTACTCCGGGACAGGGTCCTACAATGAGCAGTTCTTC. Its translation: CAISEATYSGTGSYNEQFF.

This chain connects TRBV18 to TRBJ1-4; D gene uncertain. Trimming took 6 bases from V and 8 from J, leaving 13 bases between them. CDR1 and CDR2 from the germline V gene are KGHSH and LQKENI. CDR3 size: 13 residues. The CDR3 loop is CASSTGLAEKLFF. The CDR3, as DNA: TGTGCCAGCTCCACGGGCCTCGCCGAAAAACTGTTTTTT. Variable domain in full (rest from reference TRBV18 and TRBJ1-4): NAGVMQNPRHLVRRRGQEARLRCSPMKGHSHVYWYRQLPEEGLKFMVYLQKENIIDESGMPKERFSAEFPKEGPSILRIQQVVRGDSAAYFCASSTGLAEKLFFGSGTQLSVL.

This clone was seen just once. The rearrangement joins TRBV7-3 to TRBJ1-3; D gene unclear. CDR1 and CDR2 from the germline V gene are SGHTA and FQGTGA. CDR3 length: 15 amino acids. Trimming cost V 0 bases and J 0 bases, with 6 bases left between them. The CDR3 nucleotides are TGTGCCAGCAGCTTAACGGGTCTCTCTGGAAACACCATATATTTT. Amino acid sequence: CASSLTGLSGNTIYF.

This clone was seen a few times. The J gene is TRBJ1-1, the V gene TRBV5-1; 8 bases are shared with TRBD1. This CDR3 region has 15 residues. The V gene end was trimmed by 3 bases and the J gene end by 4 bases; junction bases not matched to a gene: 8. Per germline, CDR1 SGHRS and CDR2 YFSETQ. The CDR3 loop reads CASSSQGAEGTEAFF. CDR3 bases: TGCGCCAGCAGCTCCCAGGGGGCTGAAGGCACTGAAGCTTTCTTT.